The sequence of this T cell receptor beta chain was determined in a study of blood T cell repertoires in COVID-19. Overall study context: Samples came from the United States, Italy and Spain, spanning acute and convalescent COVID-19. T cells, B-cell-depleted T cells, or PBMCs provided the cDNA or gDNA that served as material.

This CDR3 is built from 13 residues. Germline CDR1 and CDR2: LNHNV and YYDKDF (reference sequence). Deletions cut 3 bases from V and 8 bases from J, with 8 bases between. This clone has just a few counts. Original methodology: Reference gene primers were amplified, and this amplification served to estimate nucleated cell counts. Repertoires were generated with immunoSEQ multiplex PCR, while TCRdb's copy carries only in-frame clones and drops some. The DNA was the basis for D and trimming; V, J and clone size are from that table. The sample yields some 280,000 clones, approximately 91% seen once. Source material: peripheral blood. This TCR came from a woman aged 40 to 55 who had recovered from COVID-19. The chain has TRBV15 and TRBJ1-6; unclear D gene. The CDR3 region is CATSSARDSPLHF. CDR3 in DNA: TGTGCCACCAGCAGCGCGCGGGATTCACCCCTCCACTTT.